The sequence of this TCR beta chain was determined in a study of tumor-infiltrating lymphocytes in oesophageal squamous cell carcinoma. MiXCR was run by TCRdb on the PCR reads, yielding one entry per CDR3 protein. The table lists 15,000 to 25,000 distinct CDR3 sequences, roughly two fifths of them singletons. This clonotype was recorded many times. Germline and junction disagree at one end, which may indicate a read error. The length of the CDR3 is 14 residues. CDR1 is SGHNT and CDR2 is YYREEE in the germline V gene (reference sequence). The receptor was derived from a male donor with esophageal squamous cell carcinoma. Sequenced input: normal esophageal tissue next to the tumor. This rearrangement joins TRBV5-4 to TRBJ2-3; D might be TRBD2 (6 bases). CDR3 region: CASSVSSGTDTQYF. The CDR3 coding sequence is TGCGCCAGCAGCGTCTCTAGCGGCACAGATACGCAGTATTTT.